This T cell receptor beta chain was obtained from a study of blood T cell repertoires in COVID-19. As for the study in general: Samples came from the United States, Italy and Spain, spanning acute and convalescent COVID-19. T cells, B-cell-depleted T cells, or PBMCs provided the cDNA or gDNA that served as material.

Germline CDR1 SEHNR, CDR2 FQNEAQ (reference sequence). Trimming took 1 base from V and 1 from J, leaving 5 bases between them. This CDR3 has 13 residues. Original analysis: The assay estimated nucleated cells by amplifying reference gene primers. Clones were sequenced by immunoSEQ multiplex PCR, and TCRdb holds only the in-frame ones, with some missing. Clone size and the V and J calls come from that table; the DNA yielded D and trimming. The sample consists of some 240,000 clones, 82% of them appearing once. The receptor was isolated from a woman in her sixties or seventies with active or convalescent COVID-19. Sequencing input: peripheral blood. The V call is TRBV7-9, the J call TRBJ2-7; D remains ambiguous. In DNA form, the CDR3 reads TGTGCCAGCAGCTTAGGTCATTCCTACGAGCAGTACTTC. Translated, it gives CASSLGHSYEQYF.